The sample holds many counts of the clone carrying this T cell receptor beta chain. Its specificity is not known. This entry is derived from a study of blood T cells in healthy people across ages. Points from the study as a whole: Changes in expanded clonotypes were possibly confounded, as the CMV status of donors was unknown.

A second PCR, run for roughly 7 to 11 cycles, used a sample-barcoded 5' primer plus a J-beta primer mix. Researchers report that a template-switch adaptor with 12 random nucleotides tagged each cDNA molecule. TCRdb processed the 5' RACE reads anew with MiXCR; each CDR3 protein has one entry. The table lists approximately 810,000 distinct CDR3 sequences, 36% of them singletons. The specimen was blood. This TCR came from a man between 18 and 35 years old in good health.

The DNA of the CDR3 is TGCAGTGCCCGCATAGCGGGGGCCCTCATGAACGAGCAGTACTTC. Translated: CSARIAGALMNEQYF. The genes are TRBV20-1 and TRBJ2-7, with 9 bases that match TRBD2. The length of the CDR3 is 15 residues. V gave up 6 bases and J gave up 5 bases; unmatched junction bases: 14. Germline-derived CDR1 and CDR2 are DFQATT and SNEGSKA (reference sequence).